The 9 T cell receptor beta chains below come from one sample, sequenced in a study of blood T cell repertoires in COVID-19 (dated by TCRdb to 2019 to 2021). Preparation of the library involved the immunoSEQ multiplex PCR assay. Here the immuneACCESS table is served through TCRdb, limited to in-frame sequences with V and J called. Missing clones are a known gap in these copies; in checked studies unresolved V genes cover under half, and the rest lacks a known reason. This sample has some 250,000 clones in its table, and 88% of those were observed once. The top ten clones comprise around 0.8% of the sample. Sequences were obtained from peripheral blood. The receptors shown here come from a woman aged 25 to 45 with acute or convalescent COVID-19.

J is TRBJ2-2 and V is TRBV19; TRBD2 agrees at 12 bases. Losses at the gene ends were 3 bases for V and 6 bases for J; bases not matched to a gene: 2. From germline, CDR1 is LNHDA and CDR2 SQIVND (reference sequence). The CDR3 runs 15 residues. Here the CDR3 reads CASSILAGGAGELFF. The CDR3 coding sequence is TGTGCCAGTAGTATTCTAGCGGGAGGGGCCGGGGAGCTGTTTTTT.

J is TRBJ1-5 and V is TRBV15; D call uncertain. The germline CDR1 and CDR2 sequences are LNHNV and YYDKDF (reference sequence). Trimming took 1 base from V and 4 from J, leaving 8 bases between them. The CDR3 spans 14 residues. CDR3 sequence (DNA): TGTGCCACCAGCAGAGGTCGAGGAAATCAGCCCCAGCATTTT. Translated, it gives CATSRGRGNQPQHF.

This rearrangement joins TRBV27 to TRBJ1-2; TRBD1 matches at 8 bases. After removal of 6 bases from V and 8 bases from J, the junction contained 5 bases not matched to a gene. This CDR3 contains 12 residues. Germline V gives CDR1 MNHEY, CDR2 SMNVEV (reference sequence). Here the CDR3 DNA reads TGTGCCAGCAGGGCAGGGGGCCGGGGCTACACCTTC. Residues: CASRAGGRGYTF.

This rearrangement joins TRBV15 to TRBJ2-5; 7 bases map to TRBD1. This CDR3 has 15 amino acids. With V trimmed by 0 bases and J by 3 bases, 4 bases remained unmatched. Germline V lookup: CDR1 LNHNV, CDR2 YYDKDF (reference sequence). Here the CDR3 reads CATSRDRDRKETQYF. CDR3 DNA: TGTGCCACCAGCAGAGACCGGGACAGAAAAGAGACCCAGTACTTC.

The count of this clone is one. The rearrangement links TRBV19 to TRBJ2-5; D might be TRBD1 (6 bases). CDR3 length: 15 amino acids. Trimming cost V 3 bases and J 3 bases, with 14 bases left between them. The germline V gene has CDR1 LNHDA and CDR2 SQIVND (reference sequence). CDR3 in amino acids: CASSIRQGRKETQYF. The CDR3 coding sequence is TGTGCCAGTAGTATTCGGCAGGGGCGTAAAGAGACCCAGTACTTC. The entire variable domain, with the rest obtained from reference TRBV19 and TRBJ2-5, is as follows: DGGITQSPKYLFRKEGQNVTLSCEQNLNHDAMYWYRQDPGQGLRLIYYSQIVNDFQKGDIAEGYSVSREKKESFPLTVTSAQKNPTAFYLCASSIRQGRKETQYFGPGTRLLVL.

This clone was observed a few times. The V and J genes are TRBV30 and TRBJ2-7; 9 bases fit TRBD2. Germline V CDR1 and CDR2: GTSNPN, SVGIG (reference sequence). There are 14 residues in the CDR3. Trimming at V came to 8 bases and at J to 3 bases, leaving 11 bases not matched to a gene. In nucleotides, the CDR3 is TGTGCCCGGGGGGCGGGAGGGCAATACTACGAGCAGTACTTC. Translation gives CARGAGGQYYEQYF.

CDR3 residues: CASSFRGYGQPQHF. As DNA, the CDR3 is TGTGCCAGCAGTTTTCGGGGGTATGGGCAGCCCCAGCATTTT. The chain uses TRBV27 and TRBJ1-5; a possible D gene is TRBD1 (5 bases). Trimming removed 3 bases at V and 7 bases at J, with 13 bases between. Looked up from germline, CDR1 is MNHEY and CDR2 is SMNVEV (reference sequence). CDR3 length: 14 amino acids.

The chain couples TRBV11-2 to TRBJ1-1, with TRBD1 as a possible D gene (6 bases). Germline V gives CDR1 SGHAT, CDR2 FQNNGV. This CDR3 is built from 16 residues. V was clipped by 5 bases and J by 4 bases, with 20 bases between them. The CDR3 spells CASSPETGRRLTEAFF. The DNA of the CDR3 is TGTGCCAGCAGCCCAGAGACAGGACGGCGCCTCACTGAAGCTTTCTTT.

In this sample, this clone turned up a few times. J is TRBJ2-7 and V is TRBV13; no definite D call. Looked up from germline, CDR1 is PRHDT and CDR2 is FYEKMQ (reference sequence). There are 15 residues in the CDR3. V was shortened by 3 bases and J by 2 bases, with 14 bases between the two germline ends. The CDR3 loop reads CASSFENSLPYEQYF. CDR3 sequence (DNA): TGTGCCAGCAGCTTTGAAAACAGTCTTCCCTACGAGCAGTACTTC.